Sequencing of this TCR beta chain was carried out in a study of cytomegalovirus exposure and HLA in healthy donors. Study-level points and caveats: Accurate prediction of HLA-A and HLA-B alleles (for most subjects) was reportedly achieved from TCR beta sequences.

Both 60 Vbeta primers and 13 Jbeta primers went into the PCR. Clones were read by immunoSEQ multiplex PCR, and TCRdb kept only the in-frame ones, dropping some. The repertoire holds about 140,000 clones, more than 60% seen once, with roughly 2.8% in the top ten. Comments on this clone: Its target is not known.

The CDR3 length is 11 residues. The germline V and J ends were trimmed by 1 base and 8 bases, with 5 bases remaining between them. The germline V gene encodes CDR1 ENHRY and CDR2 SYGVKD. This TCR was recovered from a male donor in good health and CMV-seronegative. The material sequenced was PBMCs. This chain links TRBV10-3 with TRBJ1-1; D gene uncertain. The CDR3 nucleotides are TGTGCCATCAGTGAGTTCGGGGAAGCTTTCTTT. Its translation is CAISEFGEAFF.